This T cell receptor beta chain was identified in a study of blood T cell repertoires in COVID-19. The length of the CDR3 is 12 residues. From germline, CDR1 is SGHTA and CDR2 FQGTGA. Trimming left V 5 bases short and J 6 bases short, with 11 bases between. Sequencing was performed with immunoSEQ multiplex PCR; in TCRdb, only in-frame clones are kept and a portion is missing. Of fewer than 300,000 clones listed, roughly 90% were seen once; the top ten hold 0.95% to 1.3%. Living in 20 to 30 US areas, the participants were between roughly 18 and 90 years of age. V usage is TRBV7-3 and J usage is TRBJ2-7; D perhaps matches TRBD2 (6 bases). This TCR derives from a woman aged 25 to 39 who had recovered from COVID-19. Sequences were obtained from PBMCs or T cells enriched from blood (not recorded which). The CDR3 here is CASSLGDSEQYF. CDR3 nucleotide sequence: TGTGCCAGCAGCCTGGGGGACTCCGAGCAGTACTTC. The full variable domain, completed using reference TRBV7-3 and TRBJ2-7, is GAGVSQTPSNKVTEKGKYVELRCDPISGHTALYWYRQSLGQGPEFLIYFQGTGAADDSGLPNDRFFAVRPEGSVSTLKIQRTERGDSAVYLCASSLGDSEQYFGPGTRLTVT.